This TCR beta chain is from a study of CD8+CD57+ T cells in acquired aplastic anemia. The template used for profiling TCR beta VDJ and CDR3 was genomic DNA. TCRdb independently ran MiXCR on the reads; one entry per CDR3 protein. The profile shows about 160,000 distinct CDR3 sequences, around 48% of them singletons. This clonotype was detected once. In patients chosen for sequencing, flow cytometry had shown CD8+CD57+ cell expansion. The sequence was obtained from a human donor with aplastic anemia. Specimen: sorted CD4+, CD8+, or CD8+CD57+ T cells (not recorded which) from PBMCs.

DNA for the CDR3: TGCGCCAGCAGCTTGGCCGGGATCTTAAACACCGGGGAGCTGTTTTTT. Protein product: CASSLAGILNTGELFF. J is TRBJ2-2 and V is TRBV5-1; a weak D match, TRBD2 (5 bases). This CDR3 is 16 amino acids long. Trimming stripped 0 bases from V and 2 bases from J, with 11 bases between. Germline CDR1 SGHRS, CDR2 YFSETQ.